Each of the 17 T cell receptor beta chains below was sequenced from the same sample in a study of shared T cell receptors in the human thymus. The data were produced by immunoSEQ multiplex PCR, yet TCRdb's version contains in-frame clones alone and is incomplete. The sample carries 600,000 or so clones, around 87% recorded once. These sequences were also reported in another study, on human thymus T cells.

The material sequenced was thymocytes. These receptors were taken from a boy younger than two with a congenital heart defect.

The chain links TRBV28 to TRBJ2-2; D gene unclear. The CDR3 extends over 13 amino acids. The V gene lost 4 bases and the J gene lost 1 base, with 4 bases spanning the gap. Germline V gene sequence: CDR1 MDHEN, CDR2 SYDVKM. CDR3 in DNA: TGTGCCAGCAGTTCGAGGAACACCGGGGAGCTGTTTTTT. Protein product: CASSSRNTGELFF.

The genes are TRBV7-2 and TRBJ1-2; the D is unclear. Germline assignment: CDR1 SGHTA and CDR2 FQGNSA. The length of the CDR3 is 14 residues. With 0 bases removed from V and 0 bases from J, the gap between germline ends came to 5 bases. CDR3: CASSLATTNYGYTF. The CDR3 bases are TGTGCCAGCAGCTTAGCCACTACTAACTATGGCTACACCTTC.

V usage is TRBV5-1 and J usage is TRBJ2-3, with 7 bases matching TRBD2. The V and J ends lost 6 bases and 6 bases, in that order; junction bases with no gene match: 7. Germline CDR1 and CDR2: SGHRS and YFSETQ. The CDR3 covers 13 residues. CDR3 region: CASTREGSDTQYF. The CDR3 DNA reads TGCGCCAGCACCAGGGAGGGGAGCGATACGCAGTATTTT.

This clone was seen a handful of times. The chain links TRBV4-3 to TRBJ2-2; D is uncertain. The V gene's germline CDR1 is LGHNA and CDR2 YSLEER. The CDR3 extends over 17 amino acids. The V end lost 3 bases, the J end lost 0 bases, and 14 bases lay between the germline ends. CDR3 residues: CASSHFGEATNTGELFF. CDR3 nucleotides: TGCGCCAGCAGCCACTTTGGAGAGGCAACGAACACCGGGGAGCTGTTTTTT.

The chain has TRBV28 and TRBJ1-5; D is undetermined. Trimming took off 8 bases at V and 3 bases at J, with 20 bases between the two ends. The germline V gene encodes CDR1 MDHEN and CDR2 SYDVKM. This CDR3 comprises 16 residues. This CDR3 is CASLPPVGRHNQPQHF. CDR3 DNA: TGTGCCAGCCTACCCCCGGTGGGCAGGCACAATCAGCCCCAGCATTTT.

The V gene is TRBV18, the J gene TRBJ1-4; the D gene is possibly TRBD1 (6 bases). Germline V CDR1 and CDR2: KGHSH, LQKENI. The CDR3 is 15 residues long. Trimming cost V 0 bases and J 8 bases, with 13 bases left between them. For the CDR3, the DNA is TGTGCCAGCTCACCACCGACAGGAGGAGACGAAAAACTGTTTTTT. It encodes CASSPPTGGDEKLFF. Together with reference TRBV18 and TRBJ1-4, the CDR3 gives the full variable domain: NAGVMQNPRHLVRRRGQEARLRCSPMKGHSHVYWYRQLPEEGLKFMVYLQKENIIDESGMPKERFSAEFPKEGPSILRIQQVVRGDSAAYFCASSPPTGGDEKLFFGSGTQLSVL.

The chain recombines TRBV19 with TRBJ1-5; 10 nucleotides match TRBD1. CDR1 and CDR2 (germline): LNHDA, SQIVND (reference sequence). With V trimmed by 7 bases and J by 5 bases, 20 bases remained unmatched. This CDR3 spans 19 amino acids. The CDR3 coding sequence is TGTGCCAGTACTCGGGGGACAGGGGAACTGCGGTTTCTTCATCAGCCCCAGCATTTT. Protein: CASTRGTGELRFLHQPQHF.

The rearrangement joins TRBV7-3 to TRBJ1-3, with TRBD1 matching 7 bases. V was clipped by 5 bases and J by 0 bases; unmatched bases: 10. Germline values: CDR1 SGHTA, CDR2 FQGTGA. This CDR3 contains 17 residues. The CDR3 here is CASSPGTAPSSGNTIYF. CDR3 DNA sequence: TGTGCCAGCAGCCCAGGGACAGCGCCTAGCTCTGGAAACACCATATATTTT. The full variable domain, rest sourced from reference TRBV7-3 and TRBJ1-3, is GAGVSQTPSNKVTEKGKYVELRCDPISGHTALYWYRQSLGQGPEFLIYFQGTGAADDSGLPNDRFFAVRPEGSVSTLKIQRTERGDSAVYLCASSPGTAPSSGNTIYFGEGSWLTVV.

This rearrangement joins TRBV19 to TRBJ1-2; D unclear. Trimming left V 8 bases short and J 7 bases short, with 23 bases between. The CDR3 extends over 15 amino acids. Germline V gene sequence: CDR1 LNHDA, CDR2 SQIVND (reference sequence). In DNA, the CDR3 is TGTGCCAGTTCCCCACCAGAGCGAGGCCCCGCTGGCTACACCTTC. It codes for CASSPPERGPAGYTF.

The rearrangement links TRBV18 to TRBJ2-7; a possible D gene is TRBD1 (5 bases). Per germline, CDR1 KGHSH and CDR2 LQKENI. CDR3 size: 15 residues. Trimming took 2 bases from V and 2 from J, leaving 13 bases between them. The CDR3 sequence: CASSPGSKGTYEQYF. In DNA form, the CDR3 reads TGTGCCAGCTCACCAGGAAGTAAGGGGACCTACGAGCAGTACTTC.

This chain links TRBV7-2 with TRBJ1-6; 7 nucleotides agree with TRBD1. The CDR3 covers 15 residues. Germline trimming cut 4 bases from V and 8 bases from J; bases unmatched to any gene: 8. Germline CDR1 and CDR2: SGHTA and FQGNSA. As DNA, the CDR3 is TGTGCCAGCAGCTCCCGGGACAGATATTATTCACCCCTCCACTTT. Translated: CASSSRDRYYSPLHF.

This chain connects TRBV19 to TRBJ2-3; D unclear. The CDR3 is 15 amino acids. The germline V and J ends were trimmed by 7 bases and 0 bases, with 14 bases remaining between them. The V gene's germline CDR1 is LNHDA and CDR2 SQIVND (reference sequence). The CDR3 here is CASNPRGASTDTQYF. CDR3 coding DNA: TGTGCCAGTAATCCTCGCGGCGCGAGCACAGATACGCAGTATTTT.

This chain uses TRBV6-1 with TRBJ2-1; 8 bases agree with TRBD2. The CDR3 has 16 amino acids. Looked up from germline, CDR1 is MNHNS and CDR2 is SASEGT. The J segment lost 1 base and the V segment lost 4 bases, leaving 6 bases of the junction unmatched. For the CDR3, the DNA is TGTGCCAGCAGTGGGGGAATAGCGGGATCCTACAATGAGCAGTTCTTC. The encoded protein is CASSGGIAGSYNEQFF.

The chain recombines TRBV28 with TRBJ2-7, with 7 bases lining up with TRBD1. There are 13 residues in the CDR3. The germline CDR1 and CDR2 sequences are MDHEN and SYDVKM. V lost 6 bases to trimming and J lost 5 bases; unmatched junction nucleotides: 7. CDR3 residues: CASRLEGANEQYF. DNA for the CDR3: TGTGCCAGCAGACTAGAGGGGGCCAACGAGCAGTACTTC.

The V and J genes are TRBV6-7 and TRBJ1-2; D is uncertain. TRBV6-7 is an open reading frame whose function is uncertain. Between the trimmed V and J ends, which lost 2 bases and 6 bases, there was a span of 19 bases. This CDR3 has 16 amino acids. DNA of the CDR3: TGTGCCAGCAGTTACCGGTTTGTGCAGCGGGGAGATGGCTACACCTTC. This codes for CASSYRFVQRGDGYTF.

This chain uses TRBV5-6 with TRBJ2-4; TRBD1 matches at 7 bases. The V and J ends lost 4 bases and 7 bases, in that order; junction bases with no gene match: 5. The germline V gene encodes CDR1 SGHDT and CDR2 YYEEEE. The CDR3 has 13 amino acids. This CDR3 is CASSKDRRNIQYF. The CDR3 nucleotides read TGTGCCAGCAGCAAGGACAGGAGGAACATTCAGTACTTC.

The chain joins TRBV14 to TRBJ2-7; D gene uncertain. V gave up 0 bases and J gave up 3 bases, with 9 bases separating them. This CDR3 has 14 residues. CDR1 and CDR2 (germline): SGHDN, FVKESK. The DNA for the CDR3 is TGTGCCAGCAGCCAAGATCCACTAAACTACGAGCAGTACTTC. The encoded protein is CASSQDPLNYEQYF.